The clone carrying this T cell receptor (beta chain) was seen at least ten times. This specimen comes from a study of neurological immune-mediated disorders. TCRdb re-derived calls from the 5' RACE reads in MiXCR, one entry per CDR3 protein. The sample comprises 40,000 to 45,000 distinct CDR3 sequences, about an eighth of which are singletons, and roughly 1.2% rests with the top ten. The trim removed 3 bases at V and 7 bases at J, leaving 11 bases unmatched. The CDR3 is made up of 16 amino acids. Germline V gene lookup returns CDR1 KGHDR and CDR2 SFDVKD. This sequence was found in a female donor in good health. This chain connects TRBV24-1 to TRBJ1-1; TRBD1 matches 9 bases. Specimen: PBMCs. The CDR3, as DNA: TGTGCCACCAGTGATGCAAGTACAGGGGGCTATGGTGAAGCTTTCTTT. Its translation: CATSDASTGGYGEAFF.